What follows describes a single T cell receptor (beta chain). Its antigen is as yet unknown. The sample belongs to a study of blood T cells in healthy people across ages. Findings of the study overall: No one knew whether donors had CMV, which possibly confounded expanded clonotype changes. Roughly linear declines in TCR beta diversity per million T cells occurred with age. Among long-lived donors, naive CD4+ cells were more numerous and diversity higher than in aged donors.

V was clipped by 5 bases and J by 8 bases, with 12 bases between them. This CDR3 region has 12 residues. The V gene's germline CDR1 is SGHVS and CDR2 FQNEAQ. Next came a second PCR, run for about 6 to 11 cycles, which used a sample-barcoded 5' primer along with a J-beta primer mix. At least 2.5 million CDR3-containing paired-end reads were obtained per sample. Via MiXCR, TCRdb re-called the 5' RACE reads, giving one row per CDR3 protein. The table records approximately 800,000 distinct CDR3 sequences, less than 80% of them present only once. The sequence came from a man younger than 45 in good health. The chain links TRBV7-8 to TRBJ1-2; tentatively, D is TRBD1 (5 bases). The source material was blood. The CDR3 nucleotides read TGTGCCAGCAGCGGACAAATGGGGGGCTACACCTTC. Its protein is CASSGQMGGYTF.